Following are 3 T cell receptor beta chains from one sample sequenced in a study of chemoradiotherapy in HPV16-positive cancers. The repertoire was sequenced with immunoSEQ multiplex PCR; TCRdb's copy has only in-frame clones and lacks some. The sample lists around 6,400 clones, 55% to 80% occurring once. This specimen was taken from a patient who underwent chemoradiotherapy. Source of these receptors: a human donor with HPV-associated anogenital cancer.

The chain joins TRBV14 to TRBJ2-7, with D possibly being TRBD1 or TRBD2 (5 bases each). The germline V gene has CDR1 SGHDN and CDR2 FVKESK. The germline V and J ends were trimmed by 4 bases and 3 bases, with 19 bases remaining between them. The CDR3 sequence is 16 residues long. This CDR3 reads CASSRTPWGPSYEQYF. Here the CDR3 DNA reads TGTGCCAGCAGCCGAACCCCCTGGGGACCTAGCTACGAGCAGTACTTC.

The CDR3 protein is CASSSQVQGTRNSGELFF. CDR3 nucleotide sequence: TGTGCCAGCAGCTCCCAGGTCCAGGGAACCAGGAATTCGGGGGAGCTGTTTTTT. The chain couples TRBV7-6 to TRBJ2-2; weak D call: TRBD1 (5 bases). With 4 bases removed from V and 8 bases from J, the gap between germline ends came to 26 bases. The CDR3 sequence is 18 residues long. Per the germline V gene, CDR1 is SGHVS and CDR2 is FNYEAQ. The variable domain in full, completed from reference TRBV7-6 and TRBJ2-2, reads GAGVSQSPRYKVTKRGQDVALRCDPISGHVSLYWYRQALGQGPEFLTYFNYEAQQDKSGLPNDRFSAERPEGSISTLTIQRTEQRDSAMYRCASSSQVQGTRNSGELFFGEGSRLTVL.

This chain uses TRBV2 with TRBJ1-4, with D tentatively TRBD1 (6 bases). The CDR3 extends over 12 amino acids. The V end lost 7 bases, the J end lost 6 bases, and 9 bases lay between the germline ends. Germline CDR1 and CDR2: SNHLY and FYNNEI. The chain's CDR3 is CASTRGHEKLFF. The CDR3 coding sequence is TGTGCCAGCACCAGGGGCCATGAAAAACTGTTTTTT.